Reported below is one TCR beta chain. Its antigen target is currently unknown. No quality values exist for individual bases; no much larger clone is one base distant. The cohort was made up of 666 healthy bone marrow donors. At the time of sampling, every cohort member was nominally healthy, though immune exposures that went unrecorded were likely present. The donor was CMV seropositive and was included in the group of some 290 seropositive cohort members. Every donor gave a peripheral blood sample, and the peripheral blood mononuclear cells from that sample were used for TCR beta sequencing. Genomic DNA extraction from the blood cell samples was performed with the Qiagen DNeasy Blood Extraction Kit. This sample was included in a study of cytomegalovirus exposure and HLA in healthy donors (dated by TCRdb to 2016 to 2017). Background on the whole study: In an earlier analysis of approximately 640 of the donors, approximately 300 Gb of sequence data and 90 million to 120 million unique TCR beta sequences from approximately 180 million T cells were reported. Roughly 300 gigabases of sequencing data and around 88 million unique TCR sequences made up an early release that covered 640 HLA-typed donors. Of the roughly 420 genotyped donors, over 80% were placed in the genetic ancestry cluster associated with self-reported Caucasian donors. The study was designed to test whether signatures of past pathogen exposure could be identified by cataloging public T cell receptors. Using immunosequencing, the study profiled T cell repertoires from around 670 subjects and related those repertoires to cytomegalovirus serostatus. In addition to the first cohort of several hundred subjects, a separate validation cohort of 100 to 150 different subjects was used. The study combined high-throughput TCR immunosequencing, statistical association of individual TCRs with disease status, and machine learning to predict cytomegalovirus infection status. A later analysis re-examined previously published TCR beta repertoires from more than 650 donors and added high-resolution HLA genotyping to investigate patterns of TCR occurrence. In the later analysis, no new phenotypic data were used to find candidate immune exposures; instead, reliance was placed on TCR beta sequences and their occurrence across donors. To decide whether each TCR beta V gene segment behaved as functional or pseudogenic, an earlier analysis of fewer than 750 of the donors relied on high-throughput TCR beta sequencing. Donor age, sex, ethnicity and CMV serostatus were collected together with the repertoire data. In a later genetic analysis, genome-wide SNP genotypes for about three fifths of the roughly 670 donors were used, and that subset was treated as a discovery cohort. Every discovery cohort repertoire had been produced on one sequencing platform. HLA typing included class I and class II loci at four-digit resolution. Typing coverage differed by locus: A, B, C, DRB1 and DQB1 were typed in roughly 629-640 donors, DQA1 in roughly 500, DPA1 in some 570, and DPB1 in 450 to 490. Four to six DR-DQ haplotypes were handled as single units for association and clustering, since linkage in the cohort was strong. Among roughly 400 genotyped donors of the cohort, an average of approximately 220,000 unique TCR beta nucleotide sequences was sequenced per donor, of which roughly 17% were non-productive. Study-wide conclusions, independent of this receptor: A later analysis found that TCR association rates varied across HLA loci, with DRB1 alleles showing the most associated TCRs and HLA-C alleles the fewest. Because HLA typing was missing for some donors at each locus, association tests included only the typed subset. In an earlier analysis of 587 of the donors, most TCR beta V segments appeared in productive rearrangements about 87% or about 30% of the time, broadly matching IMGT annotations. When HLA alleles, especially DR and DQ, strongly co-occurred, attributing TCR associations to individual alleles was difficult. Roughly uniform sequencing depth across donors was assumed in presence/absence analyses, although this assumption may not hold. In a later analysis, several top co-occurrence clusters were reported to appear linked to parvovirus B19, influenza, CMV and Epstein-Barr virus. According to the authors, the approach could potentially be generalized to other disease states and immunological phenotypes. CMV serostatus was the only immune exposure information available for the cohort. The classifier was reported to diagnose cytomegalovirus status with high specificity and sensitivity in both the original cohort and the validation cohort. The earlier analysis of 587 of the donors excluded roughly 17 rarely observed V segments, including chromosome 9 orphons, because counts were too low. While some public TCRs were present in many individuals, most TCR sequences turned up only very rarely across donors. A later analysis associated 17,000 or so TCR beta sequences with specific HLA alleles at a false discovery rate of 0.05. In vitro tests confirmed that a few of the cytomegalovirus-associated TCR beta chains recognize cytomegalovirus antigens. Compared with the approximately 670-donor mean, donors in an Asian-associated ancestry cluster had fewer N-insertions in productive TCRs, according to a later genetic analysis. The sequencing pipeline was judged likely to have produced a cluster of highly shared sequence variants as a technical artifact. The cohort was sequenced for TCR beta chains only, and without alpha or paired-chain data the features that could be detected were limited. In a later analysis, HLA-associated TCR beta chains showed more clonal expansion and lower generation probabilities than non-associated chains that were equally common. A later genetic analysis associated a missense DCLRE1C variant with V-gene and J-gene trimming of TCR beta chains, and an independent cohort replicated the association. A later analysis found that most CMV-associated TCR beta chains appeared HLA-restricted, with HLA associations seemingly driven largely by CMV exposure. Some IMGT-functional V segments, including TRBV6-2 and TRBV6-3, could not be told apart with the 87-base-pair reads, so those segments were excluded. A further reported finding was that TCR beta sequences accurately predicted the HLA-A and HLA-B alleles for most subjects in the first cohort. Correlated functional status among segregating V segments might be attributable to linkage disequilibrium, but an unknown experimental factor could not be ruled out. The study gave a list of roughly 150 TCR beta chains associated with cytomegalovirus.

The CDR3 contains 14 residues, cysteine and phenylalanine counted. The CDR3 DNA has 42 bases and is translated from base 1. CDR1 is given as PRHDT and CDR2 as FYEKMQ, both from the germline V gene (reference sequence). Trimming takes 5 bases from V and 7 bases from J, and the germline ends sit 18 bases apart. The library came from the immunoSEQ multiplex PCR assay. For the multiplex PCR, a mixture combining 60 forward primers for TCR Vbeta segments and 13 reverse primers for TCR Jbeta segments was used. The CDR3 region of rearranged TCR beta genes was amplified from genomic DNA by a multiplex PCR assay. Amplified TCR beta libraries were sequenced as 87-base-pair reads on the Illumina HiSeq System. Processing in the source paper ran as follows. A later analysis counted around 72 million unique TCR beta chains across the 666 repertoires, and 10 million to 11 million of these chains were shared by at least two donors. To remove PCR and sequencing errors, raw reads were error-corrected and collapsed into unique sequences using a nearest-neighbor algorithm that merged closely related sequences. Alignment of CDR3 sequences to IMGT reference sequences was used to assign V, D and J gene segments. For a sequence to be retained, at least a six-nucleotide match to both a V gene segment and a J gene segment was required. Rearrangements were called productive when the CDR3 lacked stop codons and stayed in frame with V and J; all others were non-productive. Following IMGT convention, CDR3 was defined as the stretch from the second conserved V-encoded cysteine up to the conserved J-encoded phenylalanine. The earlier analysis of 500 to 650 of the donors excluded any sequence lacking an unambiguous match to a single V gene segment. In an earlier analysis of 587 of the donors, a V segment was called functional when productive rearrangements were above 56.7%, and segregating when the standard deviation between donors exceeded 5%. To diagnose cytomegalovirus status from the catalog of TCR beta chain sequences, a statistical classification framework was built. In a later analysis, TCR nucleotide sequences were compared against IMGT/GENE-DB human TR gene sequences so that V and J genes could be assigned. Using the TCRdist pipeline, a later analysis assigned CDR3 sequences along with most-parsimonious VDJ recombination scenarios. In a later analysis, every TCR beta chain was defined by the combination of its CDR3 amino acid sequence and its V-gene family, and reads without a unique V-gene family were dropped. A later analysis removed several hundred highly shared, low-generation-probability nucleotide sequences to deal with suspected cross-contamination and a sequencing artifact. In a later analysis, a clonal expansion index was calculated for each public chain from normalized within-repertoire ranks of inferred template counts. In a later analysis, generation probabilities were computed using a VDJ recombination model fitted to out-of-frame rearrangements, and the results were checked against IGoR. Hypergeometric tests were used in a later analysis to score TCR-TCR, TCR-HLA and TCR-CMV co-occurrence, with a repertoire-size bias correction applied to the TCR pairs. A later analysis estimated false discovery rates by permuting HLA or CMV assignments 20 times. In a later analysis, co-occurring TCRs were grouped using DBSCAN, and TCRdist sequence similarity was added for clustering within HLA-allele-positive subsets. Co-occurrence clustering excluded repertoires with fewer than 30,000 or more than 120,000 public chains, plus five with anomalous nucleotide sharing. Sourced from immuneACCESS, this table was stored by TCRdb with only in-frame sequences that have V and J called. A share of the clones is absent; for the studies checked, an unresolved V gene accounts for under half, and the remainder has no known explanation. V, J and clone size derive from that table, while D and trimming were established from the DNA sequence. Across this sample there are about 90,000 clones, with around three quarters seen only once. The ten most abundant clones make up under 5.5% of the sample.

This chain joins TRBV13 to TRBJ2-7; TRBD1 could be the D gene, as 6 bases match. Sequencing input: PBMCs. The TCR was taken from a woman in her thirties or forties in good health and CMV-seropositive. The CDR3 sequence is CASSPGLTGWEQYF. The DNA sequence follows: TGTGCCAGCAGCCCCGGTCTCACAGGGTGGGAGCAGTACTTC.